One sample yielded the 26 T cell receptor beta chains listed below, sequenced in a study of Ad26.COV2.S vaccination and SARS-CoV-2 variants. Described treatment: approximately 18 received Ad26.COV2.S at low or high dose, single or two shots; 5 received placebo; per-sample allocation not given. Sampling was performed 63 days after the first vaccine or placebo injection. The repertoire was sequenced with immunoSEQ multiplex PCR; TCRdb's copy has only in-frame clones and lacks some. The sample yields hundreds of thousands of clones, around 90% seen once. This sample comprised peripheral blood, obtained in a trial of Ad26.COV2.S vaccine versus placebo. These receptors were collected from a person between 18 and 65 years old who received the Ad26.COV2.S COVID-19 vaccine or a placebo.

The V gene is TRBV24-1, the J gene TRBJ2-1; 7 bases fit TRBD2. The V gene's germline CDR1 is KGHDR and CDR2 SFDVKD. The length of the CDR3 is 14 residues. The junction had 5 bases not matched to a gene; V was cut back by 6 bases and J by 4 bases. The CDR3 DNA reads as TGTGCCACCAGTTCTGGCGGGAGTTACAATGAGCAGTTCTTC. Translating gives CATSSGGSYNEQFF.

DNA for the CDR3: TGTGCCAGCAGCTTAGGGTCGACTTATAGCTCCTACGAGCAGTACTTC. It codes for CASSLGSTYSSYEQYF. The V gene is TRBV11-2, the J gene TRBJ2-7; D call uncertain. Germline CDR1 SGHAT, CDR2 FQNNGV. The CDR3 has 16 residues. The V end lost 1 base, the J end lost 0 bases, and 13 bases lay between the germline ends.

The genes are TRBV7-2 and TRBJ2-7; 10 bases agree with TRBD2. Trimming cost V 2 bases and J 7 bases; bases outside gene matches: 8. This CDR3 has 15 residues. The germline CDR1 and CDR2 sequences are SGHTA and FQGNSA. CDR3 sequence reads: CASSLLSSGRGEQYF. In DNA, the CDR3 is TGTGCCAGCAGCTTATTATCCAGCGGGAGGGGTGAGCAGTACTTC.

The rearrangement links TRBV3-1 (or the pseudogene TRBV3-2) to TRBJ2-3; TRBD2 might be the D (7 bases). V was trimmed by 4 bases and J by 1 base, leaving 15 bases between them. CDR1 and CDR2 (germline): LGHDT, YNNKEL (reference sequence). The length of the CDR3 is 16 residues. CDR3 sequence reads: CASSLPGGLGTDTQYF. The CDR3 DNA reads as TGTGCCAGCAGCCTTCCGGGGGGCTTGGGCACAGATACGCAGTATTTT.

The chain uses TRBV5-1 and TRBJ2-3, with a weak D call TRBD2 (6 bases). The V gene's germline CDR1 is SGHRS and CDR2 YFSETQ. The V end was cut by 5 bases, the J end by 3 bases, with 10 bases between. The CDR3 length is 13 residues. The CDR3 DNA is TGCGCCAGCAGGGCTAGCGCGACAGATACGCAGTATTTT. Its protein product is CASRASATDTQYF.

The rearrangement joins TRBV5-4 to TRBJ2-3; no definite D call. The CDR3 extends over 13 amino acids. CDR1 SGHNT and CDR2 YYREEE come from the germline V gene (reference sequence). V lost 6 bases and J lost 4, with 12 bases in between. Written as DNA, the CDR3 is TGTGCCAGCACCACTTGGAGAGCAGATACGCAGTATTTT. This encodes CASTTWRADTQYF.

The chain is built from TRBV5-4 and TRBJ2-2; TRBD2 aligns across 14 bases. Trimming at V came to 4 bases and at J to 6 bases, leaving 14 bases not matched to a gene. CDR3 length: 19 residues. CDR1 and CDR2 (germline): SGHNT, YYREEE (reference sequence). The CDR3 DNA reads TGTGCCAGCAGCACCCGGACTAGCGGGGGGAGAACTTTATCCGGGGAGCTGTTTTTT. Translating it yields CASSTRTSGGRTLSGELFF.

This chain joins TRBV10-1 and TRBJ2-2, with 13 bases identical to TRBD2. The trim removed 6 bases at V and 5 bases at J, leaving 15 bases unmatched. There are 19 residues in the CDR3. The germline CDR1 and CDR2 sequences are WNHNN and SYGVQD (reference sequence). The CDR3 loop is CASRPRLAGGLTSTGELFF. CDR3 coding DNA: TGCGCCAGCAGGCCAAGACTAGCGGGAGGTCTTACTTCTACCGGGGAGCTGTTTTTT.

The chain couples TRBV4-3 to TRBJ1-1, with D possibly being TRBD1 (6 bases). V shed 1 base and J shed 7 bases, with 16 bases lying between them. The CDR3 length is 15 residues. Germline loops: CDR1 LGHNA, CDR2 YSLEER. The CDR3 DNA reads TGCGCCAGCAGCCAAGGGGGGGCGACACAGAATGAAGCTTTCTTT. Amino acid sequence: CASSQGGATQNEAFF.

The chain joins TRBV7-9 to TRBJ2-7, with D possibly matching TRBD1 (6 bases). CDR1 is SEHNR, CDR2 FQNEAQ, per germline (reference sequence). The V end lost 4 bases, the J end lost 5 bases, and 15 bases lay between the germline ends. CDR3 length: 14 residues. CDR3 loop: CASSSGTRGNEQYF. For the CDR3, the DNA is TGTGCCAGCAGCTCCGGAACCAGGGGCAACGAGCAGTACTTC.

In its sample, this clone was seen a few times. The chain uses TRBV19 and TRBJ1-2; a weak D match, TRBD1 (6 bases). V lost 6 bases and J lost 4, with 12 bases in between. The germline gives CDR1 LNHDA, CDR2 SQIVND (reference sequence). The CDR3 extends over 13 amino acids. The CDR3 region is CASSPVRGYGYTF. CDR3 bases: TGTGCCAGTAGCCCGGTCAGGGGCTATGGCTACACCTTC.

This clone has just one count. The chain has TRBV6-2 or TRBV6-3 and TRBJ2-7; the D is unclear. Trimming pared 2 bases from V and 0 bases from J, leaving 8 bases between. CDR1 MNHEY and CDR2 SVGEGT come from the germline V gene. The CDR3 extends over 14 amino acids. The CDR3 loop is CASSYGSVSYEQYF. The DNA of the CDR3 is TGTGCCAGCAGTTACGGGTCAGTCTCCTACGAGCAGTACTTC.

The chain combines TRBV20-1 with TRBJ2-7; D might be TRBD1 (5 bases). Germline CDR1 DFQATT, CDR2 SNEGSKA (reference sequence). The CDR3 loop spans 13 amino acids. V was clipped by 3 bases and J by 4 bases, with 13 bases between them. DNA for the CDR3: TGCAGTGCTAGTCTTCGTAAGGGGTACGAGCAGTACTTC. Amino acids: CSASLRKGYEQYF.

The rearrangement uses TRBV7-3 and TRBJ2-3; no definite D call. The CDR3 contains 14 residues. Trimming pared 2 bases from V and 3 bases from J, leaving 9 bases between. Germline V gene lookup returns CDR1 SGHTA and CDR2 FQGTGA. CDR3 sequence (DNA): TGTGCCAGCAGCTTAGGCAGAGATACAGATACGCAGTATTTT. It translates to CASSLGRDTDTQYF.

J is TRBJ2-1 and V is TRBV6-2 or TRBV6-3, with 10 bases that match TRBD1. CDR1 MNHEY and CDR2 SVGEGT come from the germline V gene. The CDR3 covers 15 residues. The V segment lost 2 bases and the J segment 5 bases; nucleotides outside the gene matches: 3. Here the CDR3 DNA reads TGTGCCAGCAGTTACCGGGACAGGGGAAACAATGAGCAGTTCTTC. It encodes CASSYRDRGNNEQFF.

This clone has only one observation. The chain is built from TRBV4-2 and TRBJ2-5; unclear D gene. Deletions cut 2 bases from V and 5 bases from J, with 6 bases between. Per germline, CDR1 LGHNA and CDR2 YNFKEQ. The CDR3 has 12 residues. Here the CDR3 DNA reads TGTGCCAGCAGCCAACCGTTGGAGACCCAGTACTTC. This gives the protein CASSQPLETQYF.

The chain joins TRBV19 to TRBJ1-1; the D gene is possibly TRBD1 (5 bases). Trimming removed 0 bases at V and 4 bases at J, with 15 bases between. The CDR3 extends over 16 amino acids. Germline V lookup: CDR1 LNHDA, CDR2 SQIVND (reference sequence). CDR3 protein: CASSIDQGSRATEAFF. In DNA, the CDR3 is TGTGCCAGTAGTATAGATCAAGGAAGCAGGGCCACTGAAGCTTTCTTT. Filled out from reference TRBV19 and TRBJ1-1, the complete variable domain reads DGGITQSPKYLFRKEGQNVTLSCEQNLNHDAMYWYRQDPGQGLRLIYYSQIVNDFQKGDIAEGYSVSREKKESFPLTVTSAQKNPTAFYLCASSIDQGSRATEAFFGQGTRLTVV.

This chain uses TRBV28 with TRBJ2-7, with 9 bases that match TRBD1. This CDR3 is 16 amino acids long. V dropped 1 base and J dropped 4; count of bases not matched to a gene: 8. Germline CDR1 is MDHEN and CDR2 is SYDVKM. The CDR3 nucleotides read TGTGCCAGCAGTTTATCAGTTGACAGGGGGGAGTACGAGCAGTACTTC. As protein: CASSLSVDRGEYEQYF.

The chain recombines TRBV28 with TRBJ2-3; 12 nucleotides line up with TRBD1. J was trimmed by 0 bases and V by 2 bases; bases with no gene match: 3. Germline values: CDR1 MDHEN, CDR2 SYDVKM. The CDR3 is 17 residues long. The CDR3 loop reads CASSLGTGGWSTDTQYF. CDR3 bases: TGTGCCAGCAGTTTAGGGACAGGGGGCTGGAGCACAGATACGCAGTATTTT.

The rearrangement joins TRBV11-2 to TRBJ1-2; D is possibly TRBD1 (6 bases). The CDR3 covers 13 residues. The germline CDR1 and CDR2 sequences are SGHAT and FQNNGV. The V end lost 6 bases, the J end lost 11 bases, and 19 bases lay between the germline ends. The CDR3 sequence: CASSQGNRDGYTF. The CDR3 DNA reads as TGTGCCAGCAGTCAGGGGAACAGGGACGGTTACACCTTC.

This chain uses TRBV9 with TRBJ1-2; D uncertain. The V end lost 0 bases, the J end lost 0 bases, and 9 bases lay between the germline ends. This CDR3 contains 15 residues. Germline CDR1 reads SGDLS; CDR2 reads YYNGEE. The CDR3 here is CASSVVGRPNYGYTF. The CDR3 DNA reads TGTGCCAGCAGCGTAGTAGGGCGCCCTAACTATGGCTACACCTTC.

The chain is built from TRBV11-2 and TRBJ2-5, with no clear D. Trimming removed 5 bases from V and 7 bases from J, with 14 bases in between. The germline CDR1 and CDR2 sequences are SGHAT and FQNNGV. This CDR3 comprises 13 residues. The CDR3 DNA reads as TGTGCCAGCAGCACGGACCCGGATGGGACCCAGTACTTC. Translating it yields CASSTDPDGTQYF.

The rearrangement uses TRBV15 and TRBJ1-2; D unresolved. V lost 0 bases, J lost 5 bases, and 10 bases lay in between. The CDR3 consists of 14 residues. Looked up from germline, CDR1 is LNHNV and CDR2 is YYDKDF (reference sequence). The CDR3: CATSRDSSLYGYTF. CDR3 bases: TGTGCCACCAGCAGAGATTCCTCCCTATATGGCTACACCTTC.

The V call is TRBV5-1, the J call TRBJ1-5; 7 bases agree with TRBD1. V lost 2 bases to trimming and J lost 7 bases; unmatched junction nucleotides: 6. The germline V gene has CDR1 SGHRS and CDR2 YFSETQ. This CDR3 comprises 14 residues. The CDR3 sequence: CASSLGGIRQPQHF. The CDR3 DNA sequence: TGCGCCAGCAGCTTAGGGGGCATCAGGCAGCCCCAGCATTTT.

The CDR3 spells CASSVDGLYNEQFF. For the CDR3, the DNA is TGTGCCAGCAGCGTAGATGGGCTGTACAATGAGCAGTTCTTC. The chain couples TRBV9 to TRBJ2-1; no clear D gene. This CDR3 has 14 residues. Trimming shortened V by 0 bases and J by 4 bases, and 8 bases separated the two germline ends. CDR1 SGDLS and CDR2 YYNGEE come from the germline V gene.

This rearrangement joins TRBV30 to TRBJ2-7, with a weak D call TRBD2 (5 bases). CDR1 GTSNPN and CDR2 SVGIG come from the germline V gene (reference sequence). Trimming took off 2 bases at V and 4 bases at J, with 9 bases between the two ends. The CDR3 length is 12 residues. CDR3 residues: CAWSSTGYEQYF. CDR3 bases: TGTGCCTGGAGTTCCACGGGGTACGAGCAGTACTTC.